The 2 T cell receptor beta chains below were found in one sample sequenced in a study of patients and donors after allogeneic stem cell transplantation. TCRdb itself ran the RT-PCR reads through MiXCR, one entry per CDR3 protein. The sample has fewer than 75,000 distinct CDR3 sequences; about an eighth are singletons. The sequenced sample was blood, either unsorted or a sorted T cell fraction (not recorded which). Every receptor here comes from a human donor who was either an allogeneic HSCT recipient or a stem cell or donor lymphocyte infusion donor (not recorded which). It is not recorded whose cells these are; they may come from a transplant donor.

This rearrangement joins TRBV6-2 or TRBV6-3 to TRBJ2-1; 15 nucleotides match TRBD2. V shed 1 base and J 1 base; nucleotides not matched to a gene: 5. The length of the CDR3 is 19 residues. The V gene's germline CDR1 is MNHEY and CDR2 SVGEGT. CDR3 in DNA: TGTGCCAGCAGTTACTGGACTAGCGGGAGGGCCCTTTCCTACAATGAGCAGTTCTTC. It yields the protein CASSYWTSGRALSYNEQFF.

This clonotype was seen ten or more times. The CDR3 region has the DNA TGTGCCAGCAGCGCGGGACTAGGTGGCTACGAGCAGTACTTC. It is translated as CASSAGLGGYEQYF. The chain links TRBV7-2 to TRBJ2-7; the match to TRBD2 covers 8 bases. CDR1 and CDR2 from the germline V gene are SGHTA and FQGNSA. There are 14 residues in the CDR3. The junction had 6 bases not matched to a gene; V was cut back by 5 bases and J by 3 bases.